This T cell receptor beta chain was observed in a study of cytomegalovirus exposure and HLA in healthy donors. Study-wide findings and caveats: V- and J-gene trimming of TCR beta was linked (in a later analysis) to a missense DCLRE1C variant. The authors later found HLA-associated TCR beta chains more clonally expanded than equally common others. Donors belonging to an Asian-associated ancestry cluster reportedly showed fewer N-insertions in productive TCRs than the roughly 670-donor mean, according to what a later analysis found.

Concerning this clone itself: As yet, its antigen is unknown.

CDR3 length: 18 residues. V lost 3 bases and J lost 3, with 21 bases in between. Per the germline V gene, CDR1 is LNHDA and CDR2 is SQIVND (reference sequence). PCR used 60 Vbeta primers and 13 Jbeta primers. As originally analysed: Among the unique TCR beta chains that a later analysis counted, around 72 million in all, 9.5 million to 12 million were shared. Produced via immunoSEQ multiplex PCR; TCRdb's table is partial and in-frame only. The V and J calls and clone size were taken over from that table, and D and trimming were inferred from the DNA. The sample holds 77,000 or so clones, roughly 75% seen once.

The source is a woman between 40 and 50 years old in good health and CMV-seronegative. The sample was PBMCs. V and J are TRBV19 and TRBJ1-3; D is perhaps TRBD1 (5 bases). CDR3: CASSISPPQGAIGNTIYF. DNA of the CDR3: TGTGCCAGTAGTATTTCCCCCCCTCAAGGGGCGATTGGAAACACCATATATTTT.